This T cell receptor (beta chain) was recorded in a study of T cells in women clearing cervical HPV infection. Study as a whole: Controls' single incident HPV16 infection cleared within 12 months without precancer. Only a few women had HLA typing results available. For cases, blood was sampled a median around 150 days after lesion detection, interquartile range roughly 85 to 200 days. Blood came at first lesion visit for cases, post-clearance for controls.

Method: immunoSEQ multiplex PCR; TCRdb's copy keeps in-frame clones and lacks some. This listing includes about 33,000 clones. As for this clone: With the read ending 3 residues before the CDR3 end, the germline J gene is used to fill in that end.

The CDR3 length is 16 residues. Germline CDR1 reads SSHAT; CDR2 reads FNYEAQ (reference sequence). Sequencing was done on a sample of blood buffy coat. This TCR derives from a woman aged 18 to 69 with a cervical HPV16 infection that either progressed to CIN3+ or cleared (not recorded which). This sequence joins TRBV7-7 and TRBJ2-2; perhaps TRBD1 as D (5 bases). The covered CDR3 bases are TGTGCCAGCAGCTTATATGCCCGCTCTGGGGCCAACGTG. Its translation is CASSLYARSGANV. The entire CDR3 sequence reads CASSLYARSGANVLFF.